This TCR beta chain was captured in a study of blood T cell repertoires in COVID-19. About the study: COVID-19 samples, acute and convalescent, were from the United States, Italy and Spain. PBMCs, B-cell-depleted T cells, or T cells provided the cDNA or gDNA that made up the material.

This CDR3 comprises 15 residues. Germline-derived CDR1 and CDR2 are MNHEY and SMNVEV (reference sequence). The ends were cut back, 5 bases at V and 4 bases at J, with 16 bases in the middle. Original processing methods: Amplification with reference gene primers provided the estimates of nucleated cell counts. The data were produced by immunoSEQ multiplex PCR, yet TCRdb's version contains in-frame clones alone and is incomplete. V, J and clone size are those of that table, while D and trimming were read from the DNA. The profile shows roughly 130,000 clones, roughly 86% of them singletons. This sequence originates from a woman aged 55-70 years with acute or convalescent COVID-19. V usage is TRBV27 and J usage is TRBJ2-3; maybe TRBD1 (5 bases). Sequencing input: peripheral blood. This CDR3 is CASSLLQGWSDTQYF. In nucleotides, the CDR3 is TGTGCCAGCAGTCTCCTTCAGGGTTGGTCAGATACGCAGTATTTT.